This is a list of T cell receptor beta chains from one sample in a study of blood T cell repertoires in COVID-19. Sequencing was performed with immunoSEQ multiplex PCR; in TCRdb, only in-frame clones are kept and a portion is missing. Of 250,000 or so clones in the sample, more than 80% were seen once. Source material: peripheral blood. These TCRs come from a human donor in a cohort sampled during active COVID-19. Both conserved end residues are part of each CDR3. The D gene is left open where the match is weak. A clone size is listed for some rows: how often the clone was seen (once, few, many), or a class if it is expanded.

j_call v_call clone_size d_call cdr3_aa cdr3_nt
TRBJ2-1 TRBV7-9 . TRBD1 CASSQQGNGNEQFF TGTGCCAGCAGTCAACAGGGGAATGGGAATGAGCAGTTCTTC
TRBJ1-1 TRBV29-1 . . CSVEQQDTEAFF TGCAGCGTTGAGCAACAGGACACTGAAGCTTTCTTT
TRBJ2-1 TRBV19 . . CASSTSDASYNEQFF TGTGCCAGTAGTACGAGCGATGCGAGCTACAATGAGCAGTTCTTC
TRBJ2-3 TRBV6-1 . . CASSEGTGETDTQYF TGTGCCAGCAGTGAAGGAACGGGAGAGACAGATACGCAGTATTTT
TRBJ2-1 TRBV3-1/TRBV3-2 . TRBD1 CASSQDTGGFDEQFF TGTGCCAGCAGCCAAGATACAGGGGGCTTCGATGAGCAGTTCTTC
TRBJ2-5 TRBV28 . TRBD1 CASSGAGQGQETQYF TGTGCCAGCAGTGGGGCAGGACAGGGGCAAGAGACCCAGTACTTC
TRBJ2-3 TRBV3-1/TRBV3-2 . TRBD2 CASSPVREGSTDTQYF TGTGCCAGCAGTCCGGTGAGGGAGGGGAGCACAGATACGCAGTATTTT
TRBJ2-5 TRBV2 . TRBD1 CASIRDRGGETQYF TGTGCCAGCATTCGAGACAGGGGCGGAGAGACCCAGTACTTC
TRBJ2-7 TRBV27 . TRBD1 CASSASGQSYEQYF TGTGCCAGCAGTGCCTCGGGACAGTCCTACGAGCAGTACTTC
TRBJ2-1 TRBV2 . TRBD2 CASSEISGDNEQFF TGTGCCAGCAGTGAAATTAGCGGGGACAATGAGCAGTTCTTC
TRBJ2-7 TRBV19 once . CASSEGGGEQYF TGTGCCAGTAGTGAGGGTGGCGGCGAGCAGTACTTC
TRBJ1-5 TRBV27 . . CASRSGDQPQHF TGTGCCAGCAGGTCGGGGGATCAGCCCCAGCATTTT
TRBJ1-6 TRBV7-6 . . CASSLSGDNSPLHF TGTGCCAGCAGCTTATCCGGAGATAATTCACCCCTCCACTTT
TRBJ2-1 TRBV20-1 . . CSARAYNEQFF TGCAGTGCTAGAGCTTACAATGAGCAGTTCTTC
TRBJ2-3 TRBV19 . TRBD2 CASSRLAGGRSTDTQYF TGTGCCAGTAGTAGACTAGCGGGGGGCCGCAGCACAGATACGCAGTATTTT
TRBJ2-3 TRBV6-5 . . CASSYQAYTDTQYF TGTGCCAGCAGTTACCAGGCTTACACAGATACGCAGTATTTT
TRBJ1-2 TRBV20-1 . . CSASPRGYGYTF TGCAGTGCTAGTCCTAGAGGCTATGGCTACACCTTC
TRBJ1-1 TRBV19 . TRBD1 CASSMIAGGEAFF TGTGCCAGTAGTATGATAGCAGGGGGTGAAGCTTTCTTT
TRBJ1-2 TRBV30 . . CAWSDFYGYTF TGTGCCTGGTCGGACTTCTATGGCTACACCTTC
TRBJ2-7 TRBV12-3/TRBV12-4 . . CASGRTYEQYF TGTGCCAGCGGGCGCACATACGAGCAGTACTTC
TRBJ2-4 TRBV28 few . CASSRGLQKNIQYF TGTGCCAGCAGCCGCGGTTTACAAAAAAACATTCAGTACTTC
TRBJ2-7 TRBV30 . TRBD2 CACRPGGPGNEQYF TGTGCCTGCCGGCCGGGGGGACCAGGTAACGAGCAGTACTTC
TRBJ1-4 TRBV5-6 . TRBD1 CASIYTGGATNEKLFF TGTGCCAGCATCTATACAGGGGGCGCAACTAATGAAAAACTGTTTTTT
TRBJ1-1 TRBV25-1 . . CASSERGTGGKSEAFF TGTGCCAGCAGTGAAAGGGGAACAGGAGGGAAGTCTGAAGCTTTCTTT
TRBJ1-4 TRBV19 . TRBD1 CASSIGRTGNEKLFF TGTGCCAGTAGTATAGGGAGGACAGGGAATGAAAAACTGTTTTTT
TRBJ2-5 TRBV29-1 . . CSVVRGDGETQYF TGCAGCGTAGTCAGGGGAGACGGAGAGACCCAGTACTTC
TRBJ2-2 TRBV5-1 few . CASRTGLDGGELFF TGCGCCAGCCGAACCGGACTGGATGGCGGGGAGCTGTTTTTT
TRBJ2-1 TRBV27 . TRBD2 CASSLPRGGGVIDEQFF TGTGCCAGCAGTTTACCCCGCGGGGGTGGAGTGATCGATGAGCAGTTCTTC
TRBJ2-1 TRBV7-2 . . CASSPGIYNEQFF TGTGCCAGCAGCCCCGGGATCTACAATGAGCAGTTCTTC
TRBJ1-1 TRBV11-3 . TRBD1 CASSATGGSAFF TGTGCCAGCAGCGCCACAGGGGGTTCGGCTTTCTTT
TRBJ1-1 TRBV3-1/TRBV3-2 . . CASSQVTATEAFF TGTGCCAGCAGCCAAGTAACAGCCACTGAAGCTTTCTTT
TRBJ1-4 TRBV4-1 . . CASSQNQARGEKLFF TGCGCCAGCAGCCAAAATCAGGCCCGAGGGGAAAAACTGTTTTTT
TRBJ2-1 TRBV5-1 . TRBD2 CASSLAGGSNEQFF TGCGCCAGCAGCTTGGCGGGAGGGAGTAATGAGCAGTTCTTC
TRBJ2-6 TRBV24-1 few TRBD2 CATSDPEKLAVHYSGANVLTF TGTGCCACCAGTGACCCCGAAAAACTAGCGGTACATTACTCTGGGGCCAACGTCCTGACTTTC
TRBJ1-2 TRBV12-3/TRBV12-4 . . CASSAGAIYGYTF TGTGCCAGCAGTGCAGGTGCCATCTATGGCTACACCTTC
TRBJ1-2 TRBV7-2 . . CASSLSTYLYGYTF TGTGCCAGCAGCTTAAGTACTTACCTCTATGGCTACACCTTC